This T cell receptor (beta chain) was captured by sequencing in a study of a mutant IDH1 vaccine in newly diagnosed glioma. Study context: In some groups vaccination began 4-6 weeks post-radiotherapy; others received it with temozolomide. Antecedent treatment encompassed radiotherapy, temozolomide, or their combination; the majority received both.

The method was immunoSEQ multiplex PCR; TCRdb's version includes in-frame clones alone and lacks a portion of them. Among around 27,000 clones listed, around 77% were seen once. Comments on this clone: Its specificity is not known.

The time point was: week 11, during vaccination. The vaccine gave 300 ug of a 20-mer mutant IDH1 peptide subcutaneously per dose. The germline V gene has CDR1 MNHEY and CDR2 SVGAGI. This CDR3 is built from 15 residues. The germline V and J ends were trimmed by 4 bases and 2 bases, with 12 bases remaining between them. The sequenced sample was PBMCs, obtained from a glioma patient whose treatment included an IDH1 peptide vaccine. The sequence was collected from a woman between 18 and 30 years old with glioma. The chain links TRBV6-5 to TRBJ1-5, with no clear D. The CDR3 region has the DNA TGTGCCAGCAGTTGGATAGTAAACGGCAATCAGCCCCAGCATTTT. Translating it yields CASSWIVNGNQPQHF.